This T cell receptor beta chain was captured by sequencing in a study of blood T cell repertoires in COVID-19. The wider study: Samples of COVID-19 (acute and convalescent) were obtained from the United States, Italy and Spain. The analysed material was cDNA or gDNA that came from T cells, B-cell-depleted T cells, or PBMCs.

Original methodology: Amplification with reference gene primers provided the estimates of nucleated cell counts. The repertoire was sequenced with immunoSEQ multiplex PCR; TCRdb's copy has only in-frame clones and lacks some. From that table come the V and J calls and clone size; the DNA was used to work out D and trimming. The profile shows some 71,000 clones, around nine tenths of them singletons. The CDR3 has 15 amino acids. CDR1 and CDR2 from the germline V gene are MGHRA and YSYEKL. V lost 1 base and J 0 bases, leaving 7 bases between the germline ends. The sample holds a few counts of this clone.

The specimen sequenced was peripheral blood. The TCR originated in a woman aged 18 to 35 with acute or convalescent COVID-19. The rearrangement joins TRBV4-1 to TRBJ1-5; D remains unclear. The CDR3: CASSQGQNSNQPQHF. The CDR3 bases are TGCGCCAGCAGCCAAGGGCAGAATAGCAATCAGCCCCAGCATTTT.